This T cell receptor beta chain originates from a study of cytomegalovirus exposure and HLA in healthy donors. This CDR3 is 19 amino acids long. CDR1 is SGHRS and CDR2 is YFSETQ in the germline V gene. The PCR ran on 60 Vbeta and 13 Jbeta primers. Sequencing was performed with immunoSEQ multiplex PCR; in TCRdb, only in-frame clones are kept and a portion is missing. Here the sample spans some 100,000 clones, 65% to 90% being singletons. This clone was recorded only once. The receptor was isolated from a woman aged 18-30 years in good health and CMV-seronegative. V is TRBV5-1 and J is TRBJ2-5, with 7 bases lining up with TRBD2. TRBJ2-7 matches the DNA end more closely, so the J call is doubtful. The sequencing sample was made of PBMCs. The CDR3 DNA reads as TGCGCCAGCAGCTTGGTGGCTCCCTTGACTAGCCCTATACTTTACGAGCAGTACTTC. Translation gives CASSLVAPLTSPILYEQYF.